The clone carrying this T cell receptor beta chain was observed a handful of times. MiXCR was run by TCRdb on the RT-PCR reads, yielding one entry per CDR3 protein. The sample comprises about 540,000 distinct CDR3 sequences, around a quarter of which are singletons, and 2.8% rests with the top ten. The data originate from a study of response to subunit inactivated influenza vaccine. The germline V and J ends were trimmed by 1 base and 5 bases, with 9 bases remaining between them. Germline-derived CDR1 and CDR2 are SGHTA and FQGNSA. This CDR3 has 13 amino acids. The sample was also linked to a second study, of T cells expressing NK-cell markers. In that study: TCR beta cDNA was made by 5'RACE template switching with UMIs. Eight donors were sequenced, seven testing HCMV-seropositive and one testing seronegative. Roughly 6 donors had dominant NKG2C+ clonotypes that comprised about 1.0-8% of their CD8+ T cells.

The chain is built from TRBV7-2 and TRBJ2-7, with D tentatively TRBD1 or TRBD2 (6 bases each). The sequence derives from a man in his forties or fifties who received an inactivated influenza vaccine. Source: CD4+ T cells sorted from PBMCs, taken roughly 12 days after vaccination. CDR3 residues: CASSLVGGHEQYF. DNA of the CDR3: TGTGCCAGCAGCTTAGTTGGGGGGCACGAGCAGTACTTC.